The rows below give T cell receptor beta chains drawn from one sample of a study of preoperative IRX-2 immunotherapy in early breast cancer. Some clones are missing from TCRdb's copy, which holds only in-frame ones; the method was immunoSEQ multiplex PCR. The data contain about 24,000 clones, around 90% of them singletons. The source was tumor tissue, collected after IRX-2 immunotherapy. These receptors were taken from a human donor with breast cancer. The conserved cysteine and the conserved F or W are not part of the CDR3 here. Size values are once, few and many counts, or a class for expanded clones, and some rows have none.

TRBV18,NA,ASSPRGATGSYEQY
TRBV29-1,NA,SVVRGVNTEAF
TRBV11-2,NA,ASSSGTGSTDTQY
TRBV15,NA,ATSIPTGVNTEAF
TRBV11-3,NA,ASSLASRDSGYNEQF
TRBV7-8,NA,ASSLVDTGELF
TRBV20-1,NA,SASGSL
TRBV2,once,ASSEEGMNYSPLH
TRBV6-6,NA,ASSYSVDTIY
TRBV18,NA,ASSPRGVAGGRTQY
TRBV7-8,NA,ASRPTVSLASPLH
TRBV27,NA,ASSLRALNTEAF
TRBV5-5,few,ASSSRSVTEAF
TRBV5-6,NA,ASSLTGGLGELF
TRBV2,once,ARAGGGQGDTQY
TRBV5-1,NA,ASRASTGATEAF
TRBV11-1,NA,ASSLGRPEAF
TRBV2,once,ASRRVAGGPNEQF